This TCR beta chain was profiled in a study of OX40 agonist ivuxolimab in advanced cancers. Overall study: Patients treated during dose escalation were battling hepatocellular carcinoma, melanoma, renal cell or head and neck cancer. Averaging roughly 60 years in age, with a range of roughly 23 to 85, the cohort was 80% to 90% male. Antecedent anti-PD-1, anti-PD-L1 or anti-CTLA-4 therapy was permissible, with around 41% having received some.

Findings and caveats of the study: The CD4+ and CD8+ T cells in the blood had expanded clonally by week 6 at 0.1 to 3.0 mg/kg.

Only in-frame clones appear in the TCRdb table, and some are missing; sequencing was by immunoSEQ multiplex PCR. The profile covers tens of thousands of clones, with 65% to 90% appearing a single time and roughly 3% taken by the ten largest. Germline-derived CDR1 and CDR2 are GTSNPN and SVGIG (reference sequence). The CDR3 extends over 18 amino acids. The V gene end was trimmed by 4 bases and the J gene end by 6 bases; junction bases not matched to a gene: 15. A remark on this clone: As yet, its antigen is unknown.

The material was CD4+ or CD8+ T cells sorted from blood, obtained in a trial of the OX40 agonist ivuxolimab. The chain joins TRBV30 to TRBJ2-3, with 14 bases aligning to TRBD2. The sequence derives from an adult with an advanced solid tumor such as melanoma, head and neck, liver or kidney cancer. In nucleotides, the CDR3 is TGTGCCTGGATAGTGGAGGGACGGACTAGCGGGGGGCGGGATACGCAGTATTTT. This encodes CAWIVEGRTSGGRDTQYF.